The rows below give T cell receptor beta chains drawn from one sample of a study of beta chain features in type 1 diabetes. Method: immunoSEQ multiplex PCR; TCRdb's copy keeps in-frame clones and lacks some. This sample has about 140,000 clones; about a tenth occur once, and the top ten carry 0.65%. Sequencing was done on a sample of central memory CD4+ T cells from blood. These receptors were collected from a woman in her 40s in good health. The CDR3 runs from the conserved cysteine through the conserved F or W. A D gene is named only where the DNA matches it firmly. The size field is filled for only some rows; it gives once, few, many or a size class.

clone size	D gene	V gene	J gene	CDR3 protein	CDR3 DNA
few	TRBD1	TRBV27	TRBJ1-4	CATGDRGNEKLFF	TGTGCCACCGGGGACAGGGGGAATGAAAAACTGTTTTTT
many	-	TRBV5-1	TRBJ2-2	CASRGQNTGELFF	TGCGCCAGCAGAGGACAGAACACCGGGGAGCTGTTTTTT
-	TRBD1	TRBV18	TRBJ2-7	CASSPRGLEEQYF	TGTGCCAGCTCACCCAGGGGGCTAGAGGAGCAGTACTTC
many	TRBD2	TRBV10-3	TRBJ2-1	CANSGGPGNEQFF	TGTGCCAACTCGGGGGGGCCTGGGAATGAGCAGTTCTTC
many	TRBD1	TRBV18	TRBJ2-5	CASSPRTGTKETQYF	TGTGCCAGCTCACCACGGACAGGGACCAAGGAGACCCAGTACTTC
few	TRBD2	TRBV6-1	TRBJ2-5	CASSARAAGEEYF	TGTGCCAGCAGTGCCCGGGCCGCGGGGGAAGAGTACTTC
few	TRBD2	TRBV2	TRBJ2-3	CASRLFGGGLTSTDTQYF	TGTGCCAGCAGGCTCTTCGGGGGGGGACTTACTAGCACAGATACGCAGTATTTT
-	-	TRBV7-8	TRBJ2-7	CASSRDYEQYF	TGTGCCAGCAGCCGGGACTACGAGCAGTACTTC
few	TRBD1	TRBV5-1	TRBJ2-3	CASSLGDRVSDTQYF	TGCGCCAGCAGCCTTGGGGACAGGGTTTCAGATACGCAGTATTTT
few	-	TRBV7-9	TRBJ2-1	CASSSFKLGGDSGNEQFF	TGTGCCAGCAGCTCATTTAAGCTGGGGGGTGACTCCGGCAATGAGCAGTTCTTC
-	TRBD1	TRBV7-7	TRBJ2-7	CASSFSTGAYEQYF	TGTGCTAGCAGCTTTTCGACAGGGGCCTACGAGCAGTACTTC
-	-	TRBV7-2	TRBJ2-5	CASSLSSGETQYF	TGTGCCAGCAGCTTATCCAGCGGAGAGACCCAGTACTTC
-	-	TRBV18	TRBJ1-1	CASSPGARATEAFF	TGTGCCAGCTCACCGGGGGCAAGGGCTACTGAAGCTTTCTTT
few	-	TRBV7-9	TRBJ1-2	CASSPSGGEKHYTF	TGTGCCAGCAGCCCGAGTGGGGGGGAGAAGCACTACACCTTC
-	TRBD2	TRBV6-1	TRBJ2-3	CASIWAGGTDTQYF	TGTGCCAGCATTTGGGCGGGGGGCACAGATACGCAGTATTTT
few	TRBD1	TRBV6-1	TRBJ1-6	CASIMDRGREPLHF	TGTGCCAGCATTATGGACAGGGGGCGCGAACCCCTCCACTTT
-	TRBD1	TRBV5-5	TRBJ2-3	CASSRGTGVTIGTDTQYF	TGTGCCAGCAGCCGGGGGACAGGGGTTACTATCGGCACAGATACGCAGTATTTT
-	-	TRBV7-8	TRBJ2-7	CASSPVEWLYEQYF	TGTGCCAGCAGCCCGGTGGAGTGGCTCTACGAGCAGTACTTC
few	TRBD2	TRBV14	TRBJ2-3	CASSQDRIAGVTDTQYF	TGTGCCAGCAGCCAAGACCGAATAGCGGGGGTCACAGATACGCAGTATTTT
few	-	TRBV5-5	TRBJ1-4	CASSLAGGINEKLFF	TGTGCCAGCAGCTTGGCCGGGGGGATTAATGAAAAACTGTTTTTT
few	-	TRBV5-1	TRBJ1-1	CASSLTVSINTEAFF	TGCGCCAGCAGCTTAACTGTCTCCATAAACACTGAAGCTTTCTTT
-	-	TRBV11-2	TRBJ1-2	CASSLVVFGLSGEGYTF	TGTGCCAGCAGCTTAGTCGTTTTCGGGCTCTCGGGGGAGGGCTACACCTTC
-	TRBD1	TRBV7-2	TRBJ1-4	CASSWTGSTNEKLFF	TGTGCCAGCAGCTGGACAGGTTCAACTAATGAAAAACTGTTTTTT
few	-	TRBV14	TRBJ1-2	CASSRTGPSFYGYTF	TGTGCCAGCAGCCGCACAGGGCCTTCATTCTATGGCTACACCTTC
-	-	TRBV2	TRBJ1-5	CASSAPPGRGSNQPQHF	TGTGCCAGCAGTGCCCCGCCGGGGCGGGGGAGCAATCAGCCCCAGCATTTT
-	-	TRBV29-1	TRBJ2-5	CSVGEAYGSQYF	TGCAGCGTTGGCGAGGCGTACGGATCCCAGTACTTC
-	TRBD2	TRBV19	TRBJ2-1	CASSDSGTSGVSEQFF	TGTGCCAGTAGTGACTCCGGGACTAGCGGGGTGAGTGAGCAGTTCTTC
many	TRBD1	TRBV18	TRBJ2-7	CASSRAHLGQLYEQYF	TGTGCCAGCTCACGCGCGCACCTGGGACAGCTCTACGAGCAGTACTTC
few	-	TRBV27	TRBJ2-1	CASNPRVGGAGNEQFF	TGTGCCAGCAACCCCCGGGTCGGGGGAGCGGGCAATGAGCAGTTCTTC
few	TRBD1	TRBV7-8	TRBJ1-2	CASSLWVVAGGNYGYTF	TGTGCCAGCAGCTTATGGGTGGTGGCAGGGGGGAACTATGGCTACACCTTC
-	-	TRBV10-3	TRBJ2-6	CAIRPQASGANVLTF	TGTGCCATCAGGCCACAGGCGTCTGGGGCCAACGTCCTGACTTTC
-	-	TRBV10-1	TRBJ2-5	CAAPPSREYF	TGCGCCGCTCCGCCGAGCCGAGAGTACTTC
-	-	TRBV7-9	TRBJ2-7	CASSLTGSEGEQYF	TGTGCCAGCAGCCTCACAGGGTCAGAGGGCGAGCAGTACTTC
-	-	TRBV2	TRBJ1-2	CARRTEANYGYTF	TGTGCCAGAAGGACGGAGGCTAACTATGGCTACACCTTC
few	-	TRBV4-1	TRBJ2-5	CASSQERGLLQETQYF	TGCGCCAGCAGCCAAGAGCGGGGGCTCCTCCAAGAGACCCAGTACTTC
few	TRBD2	TRBV7-2	TRBJ2-5	CASSLAGTSNPQYF	TGTGCCAGCAGCTTAGCCGGGACTAGTAACCCCCAGTACTTC
few	-	TRBV10-2	TRBJ1-1	CASSDQGVFTEAFF	TGCGCCAGCAGTGATCAGGGTGTCTTCACTGAAGCTTTCTTT
few	-	TRBV29-1	TRBJ2-2	CSVDSGFTGELFF	TGCAGCGTTGATTCCGGGTTTACCGGGGAGCTGTTTTTT
-	TRBD1	TRBV2	TRBJ1-5	CASSSGQGRQPQHF	TGTGCCAGCAGCTCGGGACAGGGGCGTCAGCCCCAGCATTTT
few	TRBD2	TRBV5-1	TRBJ2-1	CASSRTSVSSYNEQFF	TGCGCCAGCAGCCGGACTAGCGTGAGCTCCTACAATGAGCAGTTCTTC
many	-	TRBV29-1	TRBJ2-2	CSVAAGSGTGELFF	TGCAGCGTTGCGGCAGGGTCGGGCACCGGGGAGCTGTTTTTT
many	TRBD2	TRBV29-1	TRBJ2-6	CSVGRGSGANVLTF	TGCAGCGTCGGGAGGGGTAGCGGGGCCAACGTCCTGACTTTC
-	TRBD1	TRBV6-5	TRBJ1-5	CASSYAAGGQPQHF	TGTGCCAGCAGTTACGCGGCAGGGGGTCAGCCCCAGCATTTT
few	-	TRBV5-1	TRBJ2-1	CASSRAGINEQFF	TGCGCCAGCAGTAGGGCAGGGATCAATGAGCAGTTCTTC
-	-	TRBV2	TRBJ2-5	CASSRDSGGETQYF	TGTGCCAGCAGCCGGGACAGCGGGGGAGAGACCCAGTACTTC
-	-	TRBV6-6	TRBJ1-2	CASSFAGLLDGYTF	TGTGCCAGCAGTTTTGCAGGGCTCTTGGATGGCTACACCTTC
-	-	TRBV7-2	TRBJ2-7	CASSWRDGTYEQYF	TGTGCCAGCAGCTGGCGGGACGGGACGTACGAGCAGTACTTC
-	-	TRBV2	TRBJ2-2	CASRAQAMVGELFF	TGTGCCAGCAGAGCACAGGCCATGGTCGGGGAGCTGTTTTTT
few	-	TRBV5-1	TRBJ1-5	CASSAGINQPQHF	TGCGCCAGCAGCGCAGGGATCAATCAGCCCCAGCATTTT
few	-	TRBV28	TRBJ1-6	CASSLRPGTLGNSPLHF	TGTGCCAGCAGTTTAAGGCCGGGAACCCTCGGTAATTCACCCCTCCACTTT
many	TRBD1	TRBV18	TRBJ2-7	CASSPGTGDEQYF	TGTGCCAGCTCACCCGGGACAGGAGACGAGCAGTACTTC
-	-	TRBV14	TRBJ2-1	CASSQRGGHISYNEQFF	TGTGCCAGCAGCCAAAGGGGGGGCCATATTTCCTACAATGAGCAGTTCTTC